The clone carrying this TCR beta chain was recorded a few times. Its antigen is not known. The CDR3 end falls 3 residues outside the read, so it is completed with the germline J gene. Patients had low serum IgG, IgA and/or IgM and specific antibody deficiency. This entry is derived from a study of T cell clonality in common variable immunodeficiency. General study points: Compared with controls, CVID subjects had fewer shared TCRbeta clones. Common variable immunodeficiency TCR beta sequences reportedly had fewer deletions and N-nucleotide insertions.

This CDR3 region has 13 residues. V lost 10 bases and J 4 bases, leaving 13 bases between the germline ends. Germline values: CDR1 SNHLY, CDR2 FYNNEI. TCRdb's table, derived via immunoSEQ multiplex PCR, lists solely in-frame clones and lacks some. In total the sample includes some 42,000 clones, none of them seen once. The chain links TRBV2 to TRBJ1-4, with D perhaps TRBD1 (5 bases). The receptor's source is a human donor with common variable immunodeficiency. Sequences were obtained from peripheral blood mononuclear cells. CDR3 bases read: TGTGCCACACTACAGGAGTTTAATGAAAAA. Protein: CATLQEFNEK. The whole CDR3 sequence reads CATLQEFNEKLFF.